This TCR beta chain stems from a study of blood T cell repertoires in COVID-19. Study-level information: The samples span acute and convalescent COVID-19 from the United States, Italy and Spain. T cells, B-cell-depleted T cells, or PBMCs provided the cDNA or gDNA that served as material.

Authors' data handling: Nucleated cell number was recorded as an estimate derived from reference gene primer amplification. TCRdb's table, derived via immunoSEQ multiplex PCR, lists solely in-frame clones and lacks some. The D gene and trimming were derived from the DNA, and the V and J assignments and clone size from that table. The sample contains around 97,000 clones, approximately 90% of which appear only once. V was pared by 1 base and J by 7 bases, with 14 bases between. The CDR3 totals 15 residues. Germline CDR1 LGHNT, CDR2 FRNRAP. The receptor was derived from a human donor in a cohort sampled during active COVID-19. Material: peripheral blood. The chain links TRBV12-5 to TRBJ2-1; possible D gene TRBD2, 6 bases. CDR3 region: CASGLELAARNEQFF. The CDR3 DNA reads TGTGCTAGTGGTTTGGAGTTAGCGGCGCGGAATGAGCAGTTCTTC.